This T cell receptor (beta chain) was identified in a study of shared clonotypes between healthy human individuals. The protocol was immunoSEQ multiplex PCR, while the TCRdb copy is restricted to in-frame clones and leaves out a portion. The table includes roughly 650,000 clones, about 96% detected once. CD8 cells regarded as naive lacked CD45RO, were positively chosen for CCR7, and omitted terminally differentiated effector memory CD45RA+ cells. The junction had 4 bases not matched to a gene; V was cut back by 0 bases and J by 2 bases. The CDR3 totals 15 residues. Germline V gene data show CDR1 as MDHEN and CDR2 as SYDVKM.

The sample was naive CD8+ T cells sorted from blood. The rearrangement links TRBV28 to TRBJ2-7, with 7 bases fitting TRBD2. This receptor was identified in a woman aged 25 to 39 in good health. CDR3 amino acids: CASSLWASGPYEQYF. CDR3 DNA: TGTGCCAGCAGTTTATGGGCTAGCGGACCCTACGAGCAGTACTTC.